The 15 T cell receptor beta chains in this list originate from one sample, sequenced in a study of blood T cell repertoires in COVID-19. Using immunoSEQ multiplex PCR, the repertoire was profiled, and TCRdb retains in-frame clones only, with some absent. The sample lists about 400,000 clones; roughly 87% were seen once. Sequencing was done on a sample of PBMCs or T cells enriched from blood (not recorded which). These receptors were collected from a woman aged 25 to 45 who had recovered from COVID-19.

With regard to this clone: Other DNA variants within this sample encode the same CDR3. The rearrangement joins TRBV18 to TRBJ2-7; TRBD1 agrees at 10 bases. The germline V gene encodes CDR1 KGHSH and CDR2 LQKENI. The ends lost 3 bases at V and 4 bases at J; junction bases unmatched: 3. The CDR3 has 14 amino acids. DNA for the CDR3: TGTGCCAGCTCACCCGGGACAGGGGCATACGAGCAGTACTTC. It encodes CASSPGTGAYEQYF.

The gene calls are TRBV3-1 (or the pseudogene TRBV3-2) and TRBJ2-7; the match to TRBD1 covers 7 bases. CDR1 and CDR2 from the germline V gene are LGHDT and YNNKEL (reference sequence). The CDR3 extends over 16 amino acids. Germline trimming cut 1 base from V and 1 base from J; bases unmatched to any gene: 7. The CDR3 sequence: CASSQAGWGQSYEQYF. CDR3 nucleotides: TGTGCCAGCAGCCAAGCGGGGTGGGGACAGTCCTACGAGCAGTACTTC.

J is TRBJ1-4 and V is TRBV4-1, with TRBD1 as a possible D gene (5 bases). The CDR3 extends over 17 amino acids. Looked up from germline, CDR1 is MGHRA and CDR2 is YSYEKL. Between the trimmed V and J ends, which lost 0 bases and 0 bases, there was a span of 11 bases. The CDR3 DNA follows: TGCGCCAGCAGCCAAGAGGGGGGAAGGGCAACTAATGAAAAACTGTTTTTT. It encodes CASSQEGGRATNEKLFF.

V is TRBV6-5 and J is TRBJ1-2; maybe TRBD1 (5 bases). V lost 8 bases, J lost 4 bases, and 14 bases lay in between. The CDR3 sequence is 13 residues long. CDR1 MNHEY and CDR2 SVGAGI come from the germline V gene. Here the CDR3 DNA reads TGTGCCAGCGGCCTAGGGGATCTCTATGGCTACACCTTC. Amino acids: CASGLGDLYGYTF.

The genes are TRBV29-1 and TRBJ2-3; 9 bases are a match to TRBD1. The CDR3 length is 14 residues. Germline V gene lookup returns CDR1 SQVTM and CDR2 ANQGSEA. The V gene end was trimmed by 4 bases and the J gene end by 2 bases; junction bases not matched to a gene: 4. CDR3 residues: CSVGGTGYTDTQYF. In nucleotides, the CDR3 is TGCAGCGTTGGAGGGACAGGGTACACAGATACGCAGTATTTT.

This clone was counted only a few times. This chain links TRBV7-2 with TRBJ2-2, with a tentative D call TRBD1 (5 bases). Trimming left V 5 bases short and J 6 bases short, with 10 bases between. CDR1 SGHTA and CDR2 FQGNSA come from the germline V gene. There are 13 residues in the CDR3. CDR3: CASSNQQAGELFF. Here the CDR3 DNA reads TGTGCCAGCAGCAACCAACAGGCCGGGGAGCTGTTTTTT.

Turning to this clone: The identical CDR3 is also encoded by other nucleotide sequences in the sample. V and J are TRBV3-1 (or the pseudogene TRBV3-2) and TRBJ2-5, with D hard to call. The length of the CDR3 is 12 residues. Germline lookup yields CDR1 LGHDT and CDR2 YNNKEL (reference sequence). V lost 0 bases and J 4 bases, leaving 3 bases between the germline ends. CDR3 DNA sequence: TGTGCCAGCAGCCAAGACGGAGAGACCCAGTACTTC. Its translation: CASSQDGETQYF.

The rearrangement uses TRBV30 and TRBJ2-1; a possible D gene is TRBD2 (5 bases). Germline assignment: CDR1 GTSNPN and CDR2 SVGIG (reference sequence). The CDR3 extends over 13 amino acids. The ends were cut back, 2 bases at V and 3 bases at J, with 8 bases in the middle. CDR3 nucleotides: TGTGCCTGGAGTATCGGACTCTACAATGAGCAGTTCTTC. Residues: CAWSIGLYNEQFF.

Details on this clone: At one of its ends the junction is not consistent with the germline gene, which may arise from a read error. Different DNA sequences within this sample yield the same CDR3. V gene TRBV11-2 combines with J gene TRBJ1-2; no reliable D call. This CDR3 comprises 13 residues. CDR1 SGHAT and CDR2 FQNNGV come from the germline V gene. This CDR3 is CASSLDFSYGYTF. CDR3 coding DNA: TGTGCTAGCAGCTTAGATTTCAGCTATGGCTACACCTTC.

This rearrangement joins TRBV9 to TRBJ2-3, with 11 bases aligning to TRBD2. The V gene end was trimmed by 0 bases and the J gene end by 1 base; junction bases not matched to a gene: 4. CDR1 is SGDLS and CDR2 is YYNGEE in the germline V gene. The CDR3 runs to 17 residues. The CDR3 coding sequence is TGTGCCAGCAGCGTAGGCGAGACTAGCGGGGGCACAGATACGCAGTATTTT. It specifies CASSVGETSGGTDTQYF.

V usage is TRBV3-1 (or the pseudogene TRBV3-2) and J usage is TRBJ2-7, with 9 bases aligning to TRBD1. CDR1 LGHDT and CDR2 YNNKEL come from the germline V gene (reference sequence). The CDR3 runs 17 residues. J lost 7 bases, V lost 1 base, and 14 bases had no gene match. CDR3 in amino acids: CASSQVQTRDRVREQYF. CDR3 sequence (DNA): TGTGCCAGCAGCCAAGTCCAAACTCGGGACAGGGTGAGGGAGCAGTACTTC.

This rearrangement joins TRBV27 to TRBJ1-2, with D perhaps matching TRBD1 (5 bases). The germline V gene has CDR1 MNHEY and CDR2 SMNVEV (reference sequence). With 3 bases removed from V and 2 bases from J, the gap between germline ends came to 10 bases. CDR3 length: 14 amino acids. The CDR3 sequence is CASSFRGENYGYTF. As DNA, the CDR3 is TGTGCCAGCAGTTTCCGGGGGGAGAACTATGGCTACACCTTC.

This chain uses TRBV12-3 or TRBV12-4 with TRBJ1-1; no firm D call. Trimming took 5 bases from V and 11 from J, leaving 12 bases between them. The CDR3 loop spans 11 amino acids. The CDR3 spells CASSTLRSAFF. The CDR3 nucleotides are TGTGCCAGCAGTACCCTGAGAAGCGCTTTCTTT.

V is TRBV6-4 and J is TRBJ2-1; 7 positions match TRBD2. Trimming took 5 bases from V and 5 from J; bases not matched to a gene: 6. The CDR3 sequence is 14 residues long. CDR1 and CDR2 (germline): MRHNA, SNTAGT. CDR3 coding DNA: TGTGCCAGCAGTCCCTCGAGCGGGAACAATGAGCAGTTCTTC. Translated, it gives CASSPSSGNNEQFF.

The V and J genes are TRBV5-6 and TRBJ1-2; D is perhaps TRBD1 (6 bases). Trimming removed 4 bases from V and 5 bases from J, with 15 bases in between. Germline V CDR1 and CDR2: SGHDT, YYEEEE. This CDR3 contains 14 residues. CDR3 bases: TGTGCCAGCAGCATAGGACAGCAACTTTATGGCTACACCTTC. This gives the protein CASSIGQQLYGYTF.